These T cell receptor beta chains were read from a single sample in a study of T cell responses to AZD1222 COVID-19 vaccine. TCRdb's table, derived via immunoSEQ multiplex PCR, lists solely in-frame clones and lacks some. The sample shows some 100,000 clones, about 82% of them seen only once. The sample was peripheral blood, taken on day 0 of AZD1222 vaccination. These receptors originate from an adult in good health. CDR3s include the opening cysteine and the closing phenylalanine or tryptophan. Each record gives: clone size, D gene, J gene, V gene, CDR3 protein, CDR3 DNA. D genes are given only for firm matches. The size of a clone is reported for some rows only, either as once, few or many, or as a class for expanded clones.

size: once; D: .; J: TRBJ1-2; V: TRBV3-1/TRBV3-2; CDR3: CASSHLDGYRNGYTF; DNA: TGTGCCAGCAGCCACTTAGACGGTTACCGGAATGGCTACACCTTC
size: .; D: TRBD2; J: TRBJ2-5; V: TRBV6-1; CDR3: CASSEGLAGGETQYF; DNA: TGTGCCAGCAGTGAAGGACTAGCGGGGGGAGAGACCCAGTACTTC
size: .; D: .; J: TRBJ2-2; V: TRBV11-3; CDR3: CASSLEGGTGELFF; DNA: TGTGCCAGCAGCTTAGAAGGCGGGACCGGGGAGCTGTTTTTT
size: .; D: .; J: TRBJ1-6; V: TRBV5-5; CDR3: CASSLEATLYNSPLHF; DNA: TGTGCCAGCAGCTTGGAGGCAACGCTATATAATTCACCCCTCCACTTT
size: .; D: .; J: TRBJ2-7; V: TRBV6-5; CDR3: CASSSTGTTYEQYF; DNA: TGTGCCAGCAGCTCCACAGGGACCACCTACGAGCAGTACTTC
size: .; D: .; J: TRBJ1-1; V: TRBV5-1; CDR3: CASSLGMNRVSNTEAFF; DNA: TGCGCCAGCAGCTTAGGAATGAACAGGGTCTCGAACACTGAAGCTTTCTTT
size: .; D: .; J: TRBJ2-7; V: TRBV12-3/TRBV12-4; CDR3: CASRNDGFQQYF; DNA: TGTGCCAGCAGGAATGACGGGTTTCAGCAGTACTTC
size: .; D: .; J: TRBJ1-1; V: TRBV6-4; CDR3: CASSESLFYSPRGNSEAFF; DNA: TGTGCCAGCAGTGAGTCTCTGTTTTACTCTCCGCGGGGAAATTCTGAAGCTTTCTTT
size: once; D: TRBD1; J: TRBJ1-5; V: TRBV7-2; CDR3: CASSLGGGDGNQPQHF; DNA: TGTGCCAGCAGCTTAGGAGGGGGCGATGGCAATCAGCCCCAGCATTTT
size: .; D: TRBD1; J: TRBJ1-1; V: TRBV6-5; CDR3: CASSYSSGGRTEAFF; DNA: TGTGCCAGCAGTTACTCCTCAGGGGGCAGGACTGAAGCTTTCTTT
size: .; D: .; J: TRBJ2-1; V: TRBV7-3; CDR3: CASSPTGVSSYNEQFF; DNA: TGTGCCAGCAGCCCCACGGGGGTTTCTTCCTACAATGAGCAGTTCTTC
size: .; D: TRBD1; J: TRBJ2-7; V: TRBV3-1/TRBV3-2; CDR3: CASSPGTVNYEQYF; DNA: TGTGCCAGCAGCCCCGGGACAGTGAACTACGAGCAGTACTTC
size: .; D: .; J: TRBJ1-1; V: TRBV11-3; CDR3: CASSLSGNTEAFF; DNA: TGTGCCAGCAGCTTATCGGGGAACACTGAAGCTTTCTTT
size: .; D: TRBD1; J: TRBJ2-3; V: TRBV7-9; CDR3: CASRKYRGRTPDTQYF; DNA: TGTGCCAGCAGGAAATACAGGGGGCGGACGCCAGATACGCAGTATTTT
size: .; D: .; J: TRBJ2-3; V: TRBV2; CDR3: CASSELGTSTDTQYF; DNA: TGTGCCAGCAGTGAATTAGGGACTAGCACAGATACGCAGTATTTT
size: .; D: .; J: TRBJ1-6; V: TRBV7-2; CDR3: CASSSIGQAGSPLHF; DNA: TGTGCCAGCAGCTCCATAGGTCAGGCTGGTTCACCCCTCCACTTT
size: .; D: .; J: TRBJ1-1; V: TRBV7-2; CDR3: CASSLALTAVVAFF; DNA: TGTGCCAGCAGCTTAGCGCTGACAGCGGTAGTAGCTTTCTTT
size: .; D: .; J: TRBJ2-1; V: TRBV27; CDR3: CASSPRGAGGPYNEQFF; DNA: TGTGCCAGCAGTCCCAGGGGGGCGGGAGGTCCCTACAATGAGCAGTTCTTC
size: .; D: TRBD1; J: TRBJ2-1; V: TRBV6-5; CDR3: CASRGQGGYNEQFF; DNA: TGTGCCAGCAGAGGACAGGGGGGTTACAATGAGCAGTTCTTC
size: .; D: TRBD2; J: TRBJ2-7; V: TRBV6-1; CDR3: CASSEAGGGDEQYF; DNA: TGTGCCAGCAGTGAAGCCGGGGGGGGAGACGAGCAGTACTTC
size: .; D: .; J: TRBJ2-2; V: TRBV30; CDR3: CAWNGGAGTGELFF; DNA: TGTGCCTGGAATGGCGGAGCGGGCACCGGGGAGCTGTTTTTT
size: .; D: TRBD1; J: TRBJ1-1; V: TRBV4-3; CDR3: CASSQDWARGGGEAFF; DNA: TGCGCCAGCAGCCAAGATTGGGCCAGGGGGGGCGGTGAAGCTTTCTTT
size: .; D: TRBD1; J: TRBJ1-2; V: TRBV4-3; CDR3: CASSQLLDRGDYGYTF; DNA: TGCGCCAGCAGCCAACTATTGGACAGGGGGGACTATGGCTACACCTTC
size: few; D: TRBD2; J: TRBJ2-3; V: TRBV7-2; CDR3: CASSLIWRETQYF; DNA: TGTGCCAGCAGCTTAATATGGCGGGAGACGCAGTATTTT
size: .; D: .; J: TRBJ1-5; V: TRBV19; CDR3: CAISKGGDQPQHF; DNA: TGTGCCATAAGCAAAGGGGGGGACCAGCCCCAGCATTTT
size: .; D: TRBD2; J: TRBJ2-5; V: TRBV4-2; CDR3: CASSQSPVAGAAETQYF; DNA: TGTGCCAGCAGCCAATCACCTGTAGCGGGAGCGGCAGAGACCCAGTACTTC
size: .; D: TRBD1; J: TRBJ1-3; V: TRBV28; CDR3: CASSTYDRGSGNTIYF; DNA: TGTGCCAGCAGCACCTACGACAGGGGCTCTGGAAACACCATATATTTT
size: .; D: TRBD1; J: TRBJ1-1; V: TRBV6-5; CDR3: CASSTYRGDTEAFF; DNA: TGTGCCAGCAGTACATACAGGGGAGACACTGAAGCTTTCTTT
size: .; D: TRBD1; J: TRBJ1-2; V: TRBV2; CDR3: CASSPTGGANYGYTF; DNA: TGTGCCAGCAGTCCAACAGGGGGCGCGAACTATGGCTACACCTTC
size: .; D: TRBD2; J: TRBJ2-1; V: TRBV24-1; CDR3: CATSRAGDPYNEQFF; DNA: TGTGCCACCAGTCGGGCGGGAGACCCCTACAATGAGCAGTTCTTC
size: .; D: TRBD1; J: TRBJ1-6; V: TRBV30; CDR3: CAWKQGALGGPLHF; DNA: TGTGCCTGGAAACAGGGGGCTCTCGGAGGACCCCTCCACTTT
size: .; D: .; J: TRBJ1-6; V: TRBV7-2; CDR3: CASSLTGSHYNSPLHF; DNA: TGTGCCAGCAGCTTAACAGGGAGCCACTATAATTCACCCCTCCACTTT
size: .; D: TRBD1; J: TRBJ1-1; V: TRBV7-3; CDR3: CASSPQGDTEAFF; DNA: TGTGCCAGCAGTCCTCAGGGGGACACTGAAGCTTTCTTT
size: .; D: .; J: TRBJ1-1; V: TRBV5-6; CDR3: CASSPAATFGAFF; DNA: TGTGCCAGCAGCCCGGCGGCCACTTTTGGAGCTTTCTTT
size: .; D: .; J: TRBJ1-2; V: TRBV7-9; CDR3: CASAYPRGSHTF; DNA: TGTGCCAGCGCTTATCCCAGGGGTTCTCACACCTTC
size: once; D: .; J: TRBJ1-2; V: TRBV12-3/TRBV12-4; CDR3: CASRDTGHYGYTF; DNA: TGTGCCAGCAGGGACACAGGACACTATGGCTACACCTTC
size: .; D: TRBD2; J: TRBJ2-1; V: TRBV27; CDR3: CASTPAPSGRPSASYNEQFF; DNA: TGTGCCAGCACCCCTGCCCCTAGCGGGAGGCCTTCTGCATCTTACAATGAGCAGTTCTTC